Listed here are 26 T cell receptor beta chains from one sample, sequenced in a study of cytomegalovirus exposure and HLA in healthy donors (TCRdb year 2017). Receptor amplification or capture employed the immunoSEQ multiplex PCR assay. TCRdb stores this immuneACCESS table with in-frame sequences only. Part of the clones is absent; in the studies checked, under half of the shortfall reflects unresolved V genes, and no reason is known for the rest. Present in this sample are 160,000 or so clones, more than 75% of which were seen just once. 2.5% to 3% of the sample belongs to the ten largest clones. Sequenced material: PBMCs. All receptors come from a young man in good health and CMV-seronegative.

As DNA, the CDR3 is TGTGCCAGCAGCTTAAGGGGTCTAGCGGCCTCCTACAATGAGCAGTTCTTC. Its translation: CASSLRGLAASYNEQFF. This chain links TRBV11-2 with TRBJ2-1; 7 nucleotides match TRBD2. The CDR3 extends over 17 amino acids. The junction had 7 bases not matched to a gene; V was cut back by 2 bases and J by 0 bases. CDR1 SGHAT and CDR2 FQNNGV come from the germline V gene.

This clone occurred once. The chain recombines TRBV27 with TRBJ2-3; tentatively, D is TRBD2 (5 bases). The V gene's germline CDR1 is MNHEY and CDR2 SMNVEV (reference sequence). V lost 6 bases, J lost 0 bases, and 10 bases lay in between. CDR3 length: 14 amino acids. CDR3 protein: CASSRRISTDTQYF. DNA of the CDR3: TGTGCCAGCAGCAGGAGGATTAGCACAGATACGCAGTATTTT.

This clone was found once. The rearrangement joins TRBV19 to TRBJ1-3; the D gene is possibly TRBD1 (6 bases). V was cut by 6 bases and J by 2 bases, with 14 bases left in between. The length of the CDR3 is 15 residues. CDR1 is LNHDA, CDR2 SQIVND, per germline (reference sequence). The CDR3 sequence: CASSPMGAPGNTIYF. CDR3 DNA: TGTGCCAGTAGCCCAATGGGGGCCCCTGGAAACACCATATATTTT.

This chain uses TRBV14 with TRBJ1-2; D not resolved. CDR3 length equals 15 residues. The germline CDR1 and CDR2 sequences are SGHDN and FVKESK. Trimming shortened V by 0 bases and J by 5 bases, and 13 bases separated the two germline ends. The CDR3 coding sequence is TGTGCCAGCAGCCAAGATCCGCAGGTTCAGTATGGCTACACCTTC. It yields the protein CASSQDPQVQYGYTF.

The chain recombines TRBV6-5 with TRBJ1-2; no firm D call. The CDR3 is 13 amino acids. Germline values: CDR1 MNHEY, CDR2 SVGAGI. V lost 2 bases and J lost 3, with 7 bases in between. The DNA of the CDR3 is TGTGCCAGCAGTTACAACCCAGACTATGGCTACACCTTC. This sequence encodes CASSYNPDYGYTF.

This chain links TRBV28 with TRBJ1-1, with 10 bases identical to TRBD1. With 4 bases clipped from V and 5 bases from J, the junction kept 4 bases outside the gene matches. This CDR3 contains 14 residues. Germline lookup yields CDR1 MDHEN and CDR2 SYDVKM. CDR3 sequence reads: CASSSGQGKTEAFF. As DNA, the CDR3 is TGTGCCAGCAGTTCGGGACAGGGGAAAACTGAAGCTTTCTTT. The whole variable domain, remainder taken from reference TRBV28 and TRBJ1-1, is DVKVTQSSRYLVKRTGEKVFLECVQDMDHENMFWYRQDPGLGLRLIYFSYDVKMKEKGDIPEGYSVSREKKERFSLILESASTNQTSMYLCASSSGQGKTEAFFGQGTRLTVV.

The chain recombines TRBV29-1 with TRBJ1-1, with 8 bases identical to TRBD1. Trimming cost V 3 bases and J 11 bases; bases outside gene matches: 8. Germline values: CDR1 SQVTM, CDR2 ANQGSEA. This CDR3 is built from 12 residues. CDR3 region: CSVEQGAFGAFF. CDR3 DNA: TGCAGCGTTGAGCAGGGGGCGTTCGGTGCTTTCTTT.

The rearrangement uses TRBV19 and TRBJ1-5; perhaps TRBD1 as D (5 bases). This CDR3 has 12 residues. The V and J ends lost 7 bases and 6 bases respectively, with 10 bases between them. Germline V lookup: CDR1 LNHDA, CDR2 SQIVND (reference sequence). CDR3 nucleotides: TGTGCCAGTACCACAGGAAGTCAGCCCCAGCATTTT. Translation gives CASTTGSQPQHF.

The sample holds a few counts of this clone. V and J are TRBV30 and TRBJ1-1; D not certain. In germline, CDR1 is GTSNPN, CDR2 SVGIG (reference sequence). V lost 4 bases and J lost 2, with 11 bases in between. This CDR3 region has 13 residues. The CDR3 reads CAWTPGPNTEAFF. DNA for the CDR3: TGTGCCTGGACCCCAGGCCCAAACACTGAAGCTTTCTTT.

This sequence joins TRBV5-8 and TRBJ2-1; D gene ambiguous. Germline V gene sequence: CDR1 SGHTS, CDR2 YDEGEE. With 5 bases removed from V and 0 bases from J, the gap between germline ends came to 6 bases. The CDR3 loop spans 13 amino acids. The CDR3 spells CASRPGSYNEQFF. The CDR3 DNA reads as TGTGCCAGCAGACCAGGCTCCTACAATGAGCAGTTCTTC.

This clone has only one observation. V usage is TRBV18 and J usage is TRBJ2-2, with no clear D. CDR3 length: 12 amino acids. Germline CDR1 KGHSH, CDR2 LQKENI. Deletions cut 6 bases from V and 9 bases from J, with 11 bases between. CDR3: CASSLTRWELFF. In nucleotides, the CDR3 is TGTGCCAGCTCTCTTACTCGTTGGGAGCTGTTTTTT.

The CDR3 spells CASSSSGTALGLSYGYTF. CDR3 DNA: TGCGCCAGCAGCTCCTCCGGGACAGCGTTAGGTTTATCTTATGGCTACACCTTC. V usage is TRBV5-1 and J usage is TRBJ1-2; 7 bases fit TRBD1. The germline V gene encodes CDR1 SGHRS and CDR2 YFSETQ. V lost 3 bases and J lost 5; bases outside the gene matches: 19. This CDR3 has 18 residues.

J is TRBJ2-2 and V is TRBV27; possible D gene TRBD1, 5 bases. The V gene's germline CDR1 is MNHEY and CDR2 SMNVEV (reference sequence). This CDR3 comprises 13 residues. Trimming stripped 3 bases from V and 7 bases from J, with 9 bases between. The CDR3 DNA sequence: TGTGCCAGCAGTTTGGGGCGAGGCGGGGAGCTGTTTTTT. It specifies CASSLGRGGELFF.

The V and J genes are TRBV7-4 and TRBJ1-5; the match to TRBD1 covers 12 bases. Germline V gives CDR1 SGHVT, CDR2 SQSDAQ. The V gene end was trimmed by 2 bases and the J gene end by 7 bases; junction bases not matched to a gene: 3. This CDR3 region has 15 residues. The CDR3 sequence: CASSLSGTGGQPQHF. In DNA, the CDR3 is TGTGCCAGCAGCTTATCCGGGACAGGGGGCCAGCCCCAGCATTTT.

This chain connects TRBV13 to TRBJ2-1; 12 bases line up with TRBD2. The CDR3 extends over 22 amino acids. The germline V gene has CDR1 PRHDT and CDR2 FYEKMQ (reference sequence). V lost 2 bases to trimming and J lost 0 bases; unmatched junction nucleotides: 17. Here the CDR3 reads CASSLLGRIRTSGVSSYNEQFF. The CDR3 coding sequence is TGTGCCAGCAGCTTATTAGGTCGGATTAGGACTAGCGGGGTCAGCTCCTACAATGAGCAGTTCTTC.

The chain is built from TRBV18 and TRBJ1-4, with a tentative D call TRBD1 (5 bases). From germline, CDR1 is KGHSH and CDR2 LQKENI. V was pared by 4 bases and J by 3 bases, with 9 bases between. The CDR3 spans 14 residues. CDR3 sequence (DNA): TGTGCCAGCTCACTTCGGGGGTCTAATGAAAAACTGTTTTTT. Protein sequence: CASSLRGSNEKLFF.

The V and J genes are TRBV18 and TRBJ2-7, with 8 bases lining up with TRBD1. Unmatched junction bases numbered 4, after V lost 1 base and J lost 5 bases. The CDR3 covers 14 residues. CDR1 and CDR2 (germline): KGHSH, LQKENI. The CDR3 loop is CASSPRQGADEQYV. Written as DNA, the CDR3 is TGTGCCAGCTCACCACGTCAGGGGGCTGACGAGCAGTACGTC.

Here the CDR3 DNA reads TGTGCCAGCAGTTACTTGTCTAGCGGGAGTATGGGGACCCAGTACTTC. Translation gives CASSYLSSGSMGTQYF. This chain connects TRBV6-5 to TRBJ2-5; 10 positions match TRBD2. The CDR3 is 16 residues long. Germline trimming cut 1 base from V and 7 bases from J; bases unmatched to any gene: 9. CDR1 and CDR2 from the germline V gene are MNHEY and SVGAGI.

The CDR3: CASSMSTGGSETQYF. Here the CDR3 DNA reads TGTGCCAGTAGTATGTCTACAGGGGGCTCGGAGACCCAGTACTTC. This chain links TRBV19 with TRBJ2-5, with TRBD1 matching 9 bases. The CDR3 totals 15 residues. The ends lost 3 bases at V and 5 bases at J; junction bases unmatched: 7. Germline-derived CDR1 and CDR2 are LNHDA and SQIVND (reference sequence).

V is TRBV11-2 and J is TRBJ1-5; 8 bases map to TRBD1. The V segment lost 4 bases and the J segment 1 base; nucleotides outside the gene matches: 3. The CDR3 consists of 15 residues. CDR1 is SGHAT, CDR2 FQNNGV, per germline. The CDR3 sequence is CASSSRQGSNQPQHF. DNA for the CDR3: TGTGCCAGCAGCTCCCGACAGGGGAGCAATCAGCCCCAGCATTTT.

The chain joins TRBV7-9 to TRBJ2-3; 7 bases are shared with TRBD1. This CDR3 comprises 14 residues. The ends lost 0 bases at V and 4 bases at J; junction bases unmatched: 1. Germline V lookup: CDR1 SEHNR, CDR2 FQNEAQ (reference sequence). The CDR3 is CASSLAQGADTQYF. As DNA, the CDR3 is TGTGCCAGCAGCTTAGCGCAGGGGGCAGATACGCAGTATTTT.

The chain combines TRBV27 with TRBJ2-1, with D perhaps TRBD1 (5 bases). Per germline, CDR1 MNHEY and CDR2 SMNVEV (reference sequence). The CDR3 is 13 residues long. V lost 5 bases to trimming and J lost 4 bases, with 9 bases between them. Here the CDR3 reads CASSTTVYNEQFF. CDR3 nucleotide sequence: TGTGCCAGCAGTACGACAGTTTACAATGAGCAGTTCTTC.

CDR3: CASSLLGTGNLAQHF. In DNA, the CDR3 is TGTGCCAGCAGTTTATTGGGGACAGGTAATCTGGCCCAGCATTTT. V and J are TRBV27 and TRBJ1-5, with 8 bases matching TRBD1. There are 15 residues in the CDR3. V shed 1 base, J shed 11 bases, and the junction held 10 bases outside the gene matches. Germline CDR1 is MNHEY and CDR2 is SMNVEV (reference sequence).

The chain is built from TRBV28 and TRBJ2-1, with 9 bases aligning to TRBD1. Germline V lookup: CDR1 MDHEN, CDR2 SYDVKM. V was pared by 8 bases and J by 4 bases, with 6 bases of the junction left unmatched. The CDR3 runs to 14 residues. CDR3 in DNA: TGTGCCAGCTCTAAGGACAGGGGATACAATGAGCAGTTCTTC. This sequence encodes CASSKDRGYNEQFF.

The chain employs TRBV28 and TRBJ1-1, with 9 bases lining up with TRBD1. This CDR3 comprises 14 residues. Germline CDR1 MDHEN, CDR2 SYDVKM. The J segment lost 5 bases and the V segment lost 7 bases, leaving 8 bases of the junction unmatched. The CDR3 loop is CASNRDRVGTEAFF. The CDR3 DNA reads as TGTGCCAGCAACCGGGACAGGGTAGGGACTGAAGCTTTCTTT.

V is TRBV5-4 and J is TRBJ1-6; D unresolved. Trimming left V 0 bases short and J 6 bases short, with 7 bases between. Germline CDR1 SGHNT, CDR2 YYREEE (reference sequence). The CDR3 is 14 amino acids. Here the CDR3 reads CASSLVEPNSPLHF. In DNA, the CDR3 is TGTGCCAGCAGCTTGGTGGAGCCTAATTCACCCCTCCACTTT.